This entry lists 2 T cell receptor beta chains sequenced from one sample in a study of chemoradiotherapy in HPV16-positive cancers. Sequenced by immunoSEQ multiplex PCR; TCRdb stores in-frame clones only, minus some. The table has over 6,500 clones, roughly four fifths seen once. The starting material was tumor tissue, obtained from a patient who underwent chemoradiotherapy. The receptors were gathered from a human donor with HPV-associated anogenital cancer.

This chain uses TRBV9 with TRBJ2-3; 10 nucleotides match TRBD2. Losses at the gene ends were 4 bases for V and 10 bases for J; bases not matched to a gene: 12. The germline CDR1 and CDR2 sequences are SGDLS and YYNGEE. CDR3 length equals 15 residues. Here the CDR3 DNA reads TGTGCCAGCAGCCTCTCTAGCGGGGGCCACCAAGCGCAGTATTTT. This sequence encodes CASSLSSGGHQAQYF.

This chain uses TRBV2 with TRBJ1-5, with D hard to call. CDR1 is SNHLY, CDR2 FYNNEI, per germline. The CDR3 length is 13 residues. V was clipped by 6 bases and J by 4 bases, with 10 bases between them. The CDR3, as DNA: TGTGCCAGCAGAAGACGGATTAATCAGCCCCAGCATTTT. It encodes CASRRRINQPQHF.